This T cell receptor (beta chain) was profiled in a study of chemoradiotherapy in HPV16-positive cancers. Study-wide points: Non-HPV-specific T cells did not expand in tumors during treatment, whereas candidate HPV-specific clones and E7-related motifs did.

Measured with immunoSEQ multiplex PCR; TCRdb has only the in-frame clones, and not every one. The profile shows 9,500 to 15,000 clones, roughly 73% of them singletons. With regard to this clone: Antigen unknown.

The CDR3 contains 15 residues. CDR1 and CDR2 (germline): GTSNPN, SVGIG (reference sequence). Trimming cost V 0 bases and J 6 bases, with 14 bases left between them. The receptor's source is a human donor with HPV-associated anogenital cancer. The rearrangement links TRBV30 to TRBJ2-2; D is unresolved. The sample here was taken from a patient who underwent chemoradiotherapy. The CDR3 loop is CAWSVIGAHAGELFF. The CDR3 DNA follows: TGTGCCTGGAGTGTTATTGGAGCACACGCCGGGGAGCTGTTTTTT.